Shown below are 26 T cell receptor beta chains from a single sample sequenced in a study of T cell changes during pregnancy in multiple sclerosis. Produced via immunoSEQ multiplex PCR; TCRdb's table is partial and in-frame only. The data contain more than 50,000 clones, 75% to 95% of them singletons. This material consisted of peripheral blood, taken after pregnancy. The receptor set was obtained from a female donor in good health, enrolled as a control in a pregnancy study.

V and J are TRBV12-5 and TRBJ2-7; TRBD2 matches 9 bases. V dropped 5 bases and J dropped 2; count of bases not matched to a gene: 19. The CDR3 length is 19 residues. Germline V gene data show CDR1 as LGHNT and CDR2 as FRNRAP. CDR3 DNA: TGTGCTAGTGGTCTGCAGTGGGACGGAGGACTAGCGCCGACCTACGAGCAGTACTTC. Protein product: CASGLQWDGGLAPTYEQYF.

This clone was seen once. The chain uses TRBV7-9 and TRBJ2-5, with 10 bases fitting TRBD1. Germline CDR1 is SEHNR and CDR2 is FQNEAQ (reference sequence). This CDR3 has 16 amino acids. J lost 2 bases, V lost 4 bases, and 7 bases had no gene match. This CDR3 is CASSYTGTGVQETQYF. The DNA for the CDR3 is TGTGCCAGCAGCTACACCGGGACAGGGGTGCAAGAGACCCAGTACTTC. Combining the CDR3 with reference TRBV7-9 and TRBJ2-5 gives the whole variable domain DTGVSQNPRHKITKRGQNVTFRCDPISEHNRLYWYRQTLGQGPEFLTYFQNEAQLEKSRLLSDRFSAERPKGSFSTLEIQRTEQGDSAMYLCASSYTGTGVQETQYFGPGTRLLVL.

The rearrangement joins TRBV28 to TRBJ1-2; D is unresolved. V was shortened by 5 bases and J by 5 bases, with 12 bases between the two germline ends. CDR1 is MDHEN, CDR2 SYDVKM, per germline. The CDR3 extends over 13 amino acids. The CDR3 reads CASSATVGYGYTF. CDR3 coding DNA: TGTGCCAGCAGTGCGACCGTCGGGTATGGCTACACCTTC.

This clone came up a few times. This chain connects TRBV9 to TRBJ1-3; TRBD1 aligns across 8 bases. J was trimmed by 6 bases and V by 4 bases; bases with no gene match: 6. The V gene's germline CDR1 is SGDLS and CDR2 YYNGEE. The CDR3 totals 14 residues. CDR3 DNA sequence: TGTGCCAGCAGCCCACAGGGGGACGAAAACACCATATATTTT. Protein sequence: CASSPQGDENTIYF.

CDR3 DNA sequence: TGTGCCAGCGGAACAGGGGTCCTTAGCACAGATACGCAGTATTTT. It codes for CASGTGVLSTDTQYF. The chain combines TRBV27 with TRBJ2-3; TRBD1 matches at 7 bases. J gave up 0 bases and V 8 bases, and 8 bases lay outside the gene matches. There are 15 residues in the CDR3. The germline V gene encodes CDR1 MNHEY and CDR2 SMNVEV (reference sequence).

The chain couples TRBV7-2 to TRBJ1-3; TRBD1 matches at 8 bases. The CDR3 length is 16 residues. CDR1 is SGHTA, CDR2 FQGNSA, per germline. V gave up 5 bases and J gave up 3 bases; unmatched junction bases: 9. The CDR3: CASSPQGAKSGNTIYF. The CDR3 nucleotides read TGTGCCAGCAGCCCTCAGGGGGCGAAAAGTGGAAACACCATATATTTT.

The rearrangement uses TRBV6-1 and TRBJ2-7, with 7 bases identical to TRBD1. The germline CDR1 and CDR2 sequences are MNHNS and SASEGT. With V trimmed by 1 base and J by 0 bases, 0 bases remained unmatched. The CDR3 runs 14 residues. CDR3 sequence: CASSEGDSSYEQYF. CDR3 nucleotides: TGTGCCAGCAGTGAAGGGGACAGCTCCTACGAGCAGTACTTC.

The chain combines TRBV28 with TRBJ2-1; 9 positions agree with TRBD2. The CDR3 consists of 21 residues. The V gene end was trimmed by 3 bases and the J gene end by 2 bases; junction bases not matched to a gene: 20. The germline gives CDR1 MDHEN, CDR2 SYDVKM. The CDR3 is CASSFFLGIRAGGVAYNEQFF. As DNA, the CDR3 is TGTGCCAGCAGTTTCTTCCTGGGGATTCGTGCGGGAGGGGTTGCCTACAATGAGCAGTTCTTC.

This chain links TRBV18 with TRBJ1-1; a possible D gene is TRBD1 (6 bases). Germline loops: CDR1 KGHSH, CDR2 LQKENI. The V gene lost 5 bases and the J gene lost 3 bases, with 19 bases spanning the gap. The CDR3 sequence is 16 residues long. CDR3 amino acids: CASSTSQGPGHTEAFF. DNA of the CDR3: TGTGCCAGCTCAACTTCCCAGGGGCCTGGTCACACTGAAGCTTTCTTT.

This clone was found once. V usage is TRBV7-7 and J usage is TRBJ2-1; tentatively, D is TRBD2 (7 bases). CDR3 length equals 16 residues. Germline CDR1 is SSHAT and CDR2 is FNYEAQ (reference sequence). V was cut by 1 base and J by 7 bases, with 17 bases left in between. This chain's CDR3 is CASSLEVGGLRNEQFF. The CDR3 DNA follows: TGTGCCAGCAGCTTAGAGGTGGGGGGGCTTCGGAATGAGCAGTTCTTC.

The V and J genes are TRBV19 and TRBJ2-3; TRBD1 matches 11 bases. Trimming cost V 5 bases and J 4 bases; bases outside gene matches: 5. CDR3 size: 15 residues. CDR1 is LNHDA and CDR2 is SQIVND in the germline V gene (reference sequence). The CDR3 bases are TGTGCCAGTAGTCGGGACAGGGGGGTCTCAGATACGCAGTATTTT. Its protein is CASSRDRGVSDTQYF.

The genes are TRBV7-9 and TRBJ2-2; D is unclear. This CDR3 comprises 11 residues. V was clipped by 8 bases and J by 6 bases, with 7 bases between them. Per the germline V gene, CDR1 is SEHNR and CDR2 is FQNEAQ (reference sequence). The CDR3 bases are TGTGCCAGCTTCGTTCCCGGGGAGCTGTTTTTT. Amino acids: CASFVPGELFF.

The genes are TRBV5-6 and TRBJ1-1; D is unclear. Germline CDR1 is SGHDT and CDR2 is YYEEEE. Trimming removed 0 bases at V and 0 bases at J, with 12 bases between. This CDR3 is built from 16 residues. The CDR3 coding sequence is TGTGCCAGCAGCTTGGCCGGGGAGTCCCTGAACACTGAAGCTTTCTTT. Translating it yields CASSLAGESLNTEAFF. The full variable domain, in which reference TRBV5-6 and TRBJ1-1 provide the parts outside the CDR3, is DAGVTQSPTHLIKTRGQQVTLRCSPKSGHDTVSWYQQALGQGPQFIFQYYEEEERQRGNFPDRFSGHQFPNYSSELNVNALLLGDSALYLCASSLAGESLNTEAFFGQGTRLTVV.

This clone appeared once. The rearrangement links TRBV25-1 to TRBJ2-1; the match to TRBD2 covers 7 bases. The J segment lost 1 base and the V segment lost 3 bases, leaving 6 bases of the junction unmatched. This CDR3 spans 16 amino acids. CDR1 and CDR2 (germline): MGHDK, SYGVNS. The CDR3 nucleotides are TGTGCCAGCAGTGATACCAGCGGGGTGTCCTACAATGAGCAGTTCTTC. Its protein is CASSDTSGVSYNEQFF.

This clone occurred once. The chain has TRBV29-1 and TRBJ2-5; D perhaps matches TRBD2 (6 bases). Germline CDR1 and CDR2: SQVTM and ANQGSEA. This CDR3 region has 14 residues. The V and J ends lost 2 bases and 9 bases respectively, with 19 bases between them. CDR3 bases: TGCAGCGTTGAACCCGGCGCGGGGTTTGGGCCCCAGTACTTC. It translates to CSVEPGAGFGPQYF. The full variable domain, in which reference TRBV29-1 and TRBJ2-5 provide the parts outside the CDR3, is SAVISQKPSRDICQRGTSLTIQCQVDSQVTMMFWYRQQPGQSLTLIATANQGSEATYESGFVIDKFPISRPNLTFSTLTVSNMSPEDSSIYLCSVEPGAGFGPQYFGPGTRLLVL.

The chain links TRBV6-1 to TRBJ2-3; maybe TRBD1 (6 bases). V lost 3 bases and J 1 base, leaving 11 bases between the germline ends. The CDR3 has 15 amino acids. CDR1 and CDR2 (germline): MNHNS, SASEGT. CDR3 nucleotide sequence: TGTGCCAGCAGTGACGCAGGGGCCGGCACAGATACGCAGTATTTT. It is translated as CASSDAGAGTDTQYF.

This chain connects TRBV19 to TRBJ1-2; TRBD1 matches at 8 bases. The trim removed 3 bases at V and 8 bases at J, leaving 5 bases unmatched. CDR1 and CDR2 (germline): LNHDA, SQIVND (reference sequence). CDR3 length: 13 amino acids. Here the CDR3 reads CASSMDRVGGYTF. In DNA form, the CDR3 reads TGTGCCAGTAGTATGGACAGGGTGGGAGGCTACACCTTC.

This chain connects TRBV7-2 to TRBJ1-1; D is possibly TRBD1 (5 bases). CDR3 length: 13 residues. Per germline, CDR1 SGHTA and CDR2 FQGNSA. The V end was cut by 8 bases, the J end by 11 bases, with 21 bases between. The CDR3 spells CASALLRGVPAFF. CDR3 sequence (DNA): TGTGCCAGCGCCTTATTACGGGGGGTGCCGGCTTTCTTT.

There are a few counts of this clone. The chain joins TRBV5-1 to TRBJ1-2; D possibly corresponds to TRBD1 (5 bases). This CDR3 region has 13 residues. Looked up from germline, CDR1 is SGHRS and CDR2 is YFSETQ. V lost 0 bases and J lost 8, with 11 bases in between. The DNA of the CDR3 is TGCGCCAGCAGCTTGGTAGTAGGGGAAGGCTACACCTTC. This gives the protein CASSLVVGEGYTF.

The rearrangement uses TRBV5-6 and TRBJ2-5; D remains ambiguous. Deletions cut 1 base from V and 3 bases from J, with 7 bases between. CDR1 is SGHDT, CDR2 YYEEEE, per germline. This CDR3 spans 13 amino acids. CDR3 loop: CASSLLSEETQYF. The CDR3 DNA reads TGTGCCAGCAGCTTGCTCAGTGAAGAGACCCAGTACTTC.

V is TRBV30 and J is TRBJ2-7; TRBD2 agrees at 7 bases. Germline-derived CDR1 and CDR2 are GTSNPN and SVGIG (reference sequence). This CDR3 comprises 19 residues. V dropped 0 bases and J dropped 1; count of bases not matched to a gene: 18. The CDR3 nucleotides are TGTGCCTGGAGTGTACTTCCTCTGGTGTCTAGCGGAAAATCCTACGAGCAGTACTTC. This gives the protein CAWSVLPLVSSGKSYEQYF.

The J gene is TRBJ2-7, the V gene TRBV4-1; the D is unclear. The germline gives CDR1 MGHRA, CDR2 YSYEKL. The CDR3 loop spans 14 amino acids. Trimming took 2 bases from V and 3 from J, leaving 11 bases between them. CDR3 coding DNA: TGCGCCAGCAGCCAAACCTACTCCAACTACGAGCAGTACTTC. It codes for CASSQTYSNYEQYF.

The rearrangement joins TRBV10-1 to TRBJ1-5; 10 positions agree with TRBD1. Germline V CDR1 and CDR2: WNHNN, SYGVQD (reference sequence). The CDR3 loop spans 13 amino acids. Germline trimming cut 6 bases from V and 6 bases from J; bases unmatched to any gene: 2. CDR3 sequence reads: CASRDRGFQPQHF. The CDR3 DNA is TGCGCCAGCAGGGACAGGGGGTTTCAGCCCCAGCATTTT.

J is TRBJ1-6 and V is TRBV19; D is unclear. Trimming cost V 7 bases and J 1 base, with 8 bases left between them. Germline-derived CDR1 and CDR2 are LNHDA and SQIVND (reference sequence). The CDR3 is made up of 14 amino acids. The CDR3, as DNA: TGTGCCAGTACCCTGAGATCCTATAATTCACCCCTCCACTTT. Translated: CASTLRSYNSPLHF.

This clone has only one observation. This chain uses TRBV7-2 with TRBJ2-7, with 13 bases matching TRBD2. Germline V gives CDR1 SGHTA, CDR2 FQGNSA. This CDR3 has 15 amino acids. The trim removed 5 bases at V and 6 bases at J, leaving 7 bases unmatched. Here the CDR3 DNA reads TGTGCCAGCAGCCACACTAGCGGGAGGGTGGGCGAGCAGTACTTC. Translation: CASSHTSGRVGEQYF.

The chain is built from TRBV27 and TRBJ1-2; 10 nucleotides align to TRBD1. Germline V CDR1 and CDR2: MNHEY, SMNVEV (reference sequence). V shed 6 bases, J shed 4 bases, and the junction held 8 bases outside the gene matches. This CDR3 region has 15 residues. The CDR3 loop reads CASRSDGQGVYGYTF. In DNA, the CDR3 is TGTGCCAGCAGAAGTGACGGACAGGGGGTCTATGGCTACACCTTC.